The 3 T cell receptor beta chains below all came from one sample that was sequenced in a study of OX40 agonist ivuxolimab in advanced cancers. Library generation was performed with the immunoSEQ multiplex PCR assay. Entries here come from immuneACCESS through TCRdb and include only in-frame sequences with V and J called. Some clones fail to appear in such tables; in the studies checked, an unresolved V gene covers under half of the shortfall, and the cause of the remainder is unknown. Across this sample there are about 100,000 clones, with about 91% seen only once. The ten largest account for roughly 0.66% of the sample. This specimen consisted of CD4+ or CD8+ T cells sorted from blood, obtained in a trial of the OX40 agonist ivuxolimab. Receptors were obtained from an adult with an advanced solid tumor such as melanoma, head and neck, liver or kidney cancer.

Regarding this clone: A much more abundant neighbour one base away suggests this may be a read error. The J gene is TRBJ1-2, the V gene TRBV5-5; 7 bases align to TRBD1. This CDR3 is 13 amino acids long. Germline V gene lookup returns CDR1 SGHKS and CDR2 YYEKEE (reference sequence). The CDR3: CAGSLQGVSGYTF. For the CDR3, the DNA is TGTGCCGGCAGCTTGCAGGGGGTATCTGGCTACACCTTC.

This chain joins TRBV25-1 and TRBJ2-7; TRBD2 matches 11 bases. The CDR3 totals 15 residues. The germline gives CDR1 MGHDK, CDR2 SYGVNS. V gave up 2 bases and J gave up 4 bases; unmatched junction bases: 4. The CDR3 here is CASSEGLAGGYEQYF. Here the CDR3 DNA reads TGTGCCAGCAGTGAAGGCCTAGCGGGAGGATACGAGCAGTACTTC.

V usage is TRBV7-9 and J usage is TRBJ2-1; 14 nucleotides line up with TRBD2. Germline trimming cut 5 bases from V and 7 bases from J; bases unmatched to any gene: 13. Looked up from germline, CDR1 is SEHNR and CDR2 is FQNEAQ (reference sequence). There are 18 residues in the CDR3. The CDR3 protein is CASSGTGLAGARRNEQFF. CDR3 nucleotide sequence: TGTGCCAGCAGCGGTACGGGACTAGCGGGGGCCCGGAGGAATGAGCAGTTCTTC.